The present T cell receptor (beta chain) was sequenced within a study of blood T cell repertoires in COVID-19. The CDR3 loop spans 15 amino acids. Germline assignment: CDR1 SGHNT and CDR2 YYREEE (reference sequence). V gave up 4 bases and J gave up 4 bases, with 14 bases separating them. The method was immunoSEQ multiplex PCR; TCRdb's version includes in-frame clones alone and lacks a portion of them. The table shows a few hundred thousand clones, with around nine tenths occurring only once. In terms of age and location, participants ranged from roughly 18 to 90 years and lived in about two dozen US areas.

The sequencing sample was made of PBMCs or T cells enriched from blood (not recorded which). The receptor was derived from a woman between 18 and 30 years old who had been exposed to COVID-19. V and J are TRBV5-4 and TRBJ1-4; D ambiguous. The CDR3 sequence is CASSLGLADNEKLFF. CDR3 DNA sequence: TGTGCCAGCAGCCTGGGTTTGGCGGATAATGAAAAACTGTTTTTT.